This T cell receptor beta chain was captured in a study of shared clonotypes between healthy human individuals. Study-level information: The cohort comprised two women and a few men. Their ages spanned 18 to 49 years.

Across several immunoSEQ plates, the genomic DNA of each subset was split evenly. Some clones are missing from TCRdb's copy, which holds only in-frame ones; the method was immunoSEQ multiplex PCR. The table records 2 million to 2.5 million clones, about 90% of them present only once. V dropped 6 bases and J dropped 2 bases, with 13 bases sitting between them. The length of the CDR3 is 15 residues. Germline loops: CDR1 MDHEN, CDR2 SYDVKM. All donors were Caucasian adults living in Nashville, Tennessee. The receptor's source is a man younger than 35 in good health. Some clones in this sample may be carry-over from other donors' samples. The source material was naive CD4+ T cells from PBMCs. Subset meaning: CD45RA+ positively selected. The rearrangement joins TRBV28 to TRBJ2-2, with TRBD2 as a possible D gene (6 bases). CDR3 residues: CASSSAGHNTGELFF. The CDR3, as DNA: TGTGCCAGCAGCTCGGCGGGGCATAACACCGGGGAGCTGTTTTTT.